A selection of T cell receptor beta chains follows, all from one sample in a study of cytomegalovirus exposure and HLA in healthy donors. Assay used: immunoSEQ multiplex PCR; TCRdb lists only in-frame clones, some missing. This sample's table has 50,000 or so clones. What was sequenced was PBMCs. These receptors came from a man aged 35 to 55 in good health and CMV-seropositive. The CDR3 runs from the conserved cysteine through the conserved F or W. The order of the fields is D gene, J gene, V gene, CDR3 DNA, CDR3 protein. A D gene is named only where the DNA matches it firmly.

TRBD1 | TRBJ1-1 | TRBV7-2 | TGTGCCAGCAGCTTACGCGGGACAGGGGCTGAAGCTTTCTTT | CASSLRGTGAEAFF
TRBD2 | TRBJ2-7 | TRBV30 | TGTGCCTGGAGCCCCCTAGCGGGAGGGACCTACGAGCAGTACTTC | CAWSPLAGGTYEQYF
. | TRBJ2-1 | TRBV30 | TGTGCCTGGAGTGGCCCCGGGGAGCAGTTCTTC | CAWSGPGEQFF
. | TRBJ2-1 | TRBV19 | TGTGCCAGTAGCAATTCGAGGGAAAGGGGGAATGAGCAGTTCTTC | CASSNSRERGNEQFF
. | TRBJ1-1 | TRBV19 | TGTGCCAGTAAAGGAGAGACTGAAGCTTTCTTT | CASKGETEAFF
. | TRBJ1-3 | TRBV5-1 | TGCGCCAGCAGTGACACGTTAGGAAACACCATATATTTT | CASSDTLGNTIYF
TRBD1 | TRBJ2-6 | TRBV19 | TGTGCCACAGCGACAGGGGGCGGATCTGGGGCCAACGTCCTGACTTTC | CATATGGGSGANVLTF
. | TRBJ2-1 | TRBV5-5 | TGTGCCAGCAGCCCCCTCTACAATGAGCAGTTCTTC | CASSPLYNEQFF
TRBD1 | TRBJ1-5 | TRBV28 | TGTGCCAGCAGTTTCGGACAGGTGTACAATCAGCCCCAGCATTTT | CASSFGQVYNQPQHF
TRBD1 | TRBJ1-5 | TRBV2 | TGTGCCAGCAGCTCCAGACGGGACAGGTCGGCTGGGGGCAATCAGCCCCAGCATTTT | CASSSRRDRSAGGNQPQHF
. | TRBJ1-5 | TRBV19 | TGTGCCAGTAGTATGGGCGGCGGAGCGGGGCAGCCCCAGCATTTT | CASSMGGGAGQPQHF
TRBD1 | TRBJ2-7 | TRBV27 | TGTGCCAGCAGTCCCGGGACAGCCCACGAGCAGTACTTC | CASSPGTAHEQYF
TRBD1 | TRBJ1-2 | TRBV6-5 | TGTGCCAGCAGCGGACAGGCCGGATCGCTAAACGGCTACACCTTC | CASSGQAGSLNGYTF
TRBD1 | TRBJ2-7 | TRBV4-1 | TGCGCCAGCAGAGGCGACAGGGAAGAGCAGTACTTC | CASRGDREEQYF
TRBD2 | TRBJ2-3 | TRBV7-6 | TGTGCCAGCTGCCAAAGCGGGGGGCCGCTAGATACGCAGTATTTT | CASCQSGGPLDTQYF
TRBD2 | TRBJ2-1 | TRBV19 | TGTGCCAGTAGTACCCGGACTAGCGGGAGTAGGAATGAGCAGTTCTTC | CASSTRTSGSRNEQFF
TRBD2 | TRBJ2-7 | TRBV19 | TGTGCCAGTAGCGTAGCGGGATTAAACTACGAGCAGTACTTC | CASSVAGLNYEQYF
. | TRBJ1-1 | TRBV6-5 | TGTGCCAGCAGTTTCAGACAGCAGAACACTGAAGCTTTCTTT | CASSFRQQNTEAFF
TRBD2 | TRBJ2-1 | TRBV6-5 | TGTGCCAGCAGTAACCGGGGGGGTTCCTACAATGAGCAGTTCTTC | CASSNRGGSYNEQFF
. | TRBJ1-5 | TRBV30 | TGTGCCTGGAGTGGGGGACAAGCCGATCAGCCCCAGCATTTT | CAWSGGQADQPQHF
. | TRBJ1-5 | TRBV30 | TGTGCCTGGAGTGTTGACACCTTTAGCAATCAGCCCCAGCATTTT | CAWSVDTFSNQPQHF
. | TRBJ2-7 | TRBV5-6 | TGTGCCAGCAGTTACCCCAACTCGGACGAGCAGTACTTC | CASSYPNSDEQYF
TRBD1 | TRBJ1-2 | TRBV27 | TGTGCCAGCAGATCACACCTCAGGGGGCAGAACTATGGCTACACCTTC | CASRSHLRGQNYGYTF
TRBD2 | TRBJ2-1 | TRBV7-2 | TGTGCCAGCAGCCTTACTAGCGGGAGGGACGGTGAGCAGTTCTTC | CASSLTSGRDGEQFF
TRBD1 | TRBJ2-3 | TRBV5-1 | TGCGCCAGCAGCTTGGGGGCGACAGGGGGCACAGATACGCAGTATTTT | CASSLGATGGTDTQYF
TRBD2 | TRBJ2-5 | TRBV9 | TGTGCCAGCAGCGTAGGGGCGGGGGTCGTGGAGACCCAGTACTTC | CASSVGAGVVETQYF
. | TRBJ2-3 | TRBV28 | TGTGCCAGCAGTTCCCCCTATGGCGTGGACATCACAGATACGCAGTATTTT | CASSSPYGVDITDTQYF
. | TRBJ2-6 | TRBV30 | TGTGCCCGAGGCCCGGACACCTCCTCTGGGGCCAACGTCCTGACTTTC | CARGPDTSSGANVLTF
TRBD1 | TRBJ2-7 | TRBV2 | TGTGCCAGCATTCCGACAGGGATCTACGAGCAGTACTTC | CASIPTGIYEQYF
TRBD1 | TRBJ1-1 | TRBV4-1 | TGCGCCAGCAGCGTCAGAGGGGGCGAAGCTTTCTTT | CASSVRGGEAFF
TRBD2 | TRBJ2-3 | TRBV5-4 | TGTGCCAGCAGCTTGGCCCTAAGCGGGGGGGCGCCCTATACGCAGTATTTT | CASSLALSGGAPYTQYF
TRBD1 | TRBJ2-7 | TRBV30 | TGTGCCTGGAGTCCCGGGACAGGGACCTACGAGCAGTACTTC | CAWSPGTGTYEQYF
. | TRBJ1-2 | TRBV6-5 | TGTGCCAGCAATACCGACAGCAGAGGCTATGGCTACACCTTC | CASNTDSRGYGYTF
. | TRBJ1-5 | TRBV19 | TGTGCCAGTAGTAACAGGGCTAGCAATCAGCCCCAGCATTTT | CASSNRASNQPQHF
. | TRBJ1-5 | TRBV18 | TGTGCCAGCTCCCATGCGAGGGACTATAGCAATCAGCCCCAGCATTTT | CASSHARDYSNQPQHF
. | TRBJ2-7 | TRBV30 | TGTGCCTGGAGTGTACAGATCGAGCAGTACTTC | CAWSVQIEQYF
TRBD1 | TRBJ2-7 | TRBV5-4 | TGTGCCAGCAGTCAGGACAGGGGATCCTACGAGCAGTACTTC | CASSQDRGSYEQYF
TRBD1 | TRBJ1-5 | TRBV11-3 | TGTGCCAGCAGCCCCCCCGACAGGGGAAGTCAGCCCCAGCATTTT | CASSPPDRGSQPQHF
TRBD2 | TRBJ2-1 | TRBV11-3 | TGTGCCAGCAGCCCCGTCGGGGGGGTGGGCAATGAGCAGTTCTTC | CASSPVGGVGNEQFF
TRBD2 | TRBJ2-5 | TRBV7-2 | TGTGCCAGCACCGAGAGGGCGGGGGGGCAAGGAGAGGAGACCCAGTACTTC | CASTERAGGQGEETQYF
. | TRBJ2-2 | TRBV27 | TGTGCCAGCAGTTTATGGACAACGACCGGGGAGCTGTTTTTT | CASSLWTTTGELFF
TRBD2 | TRBJ2-5 | TRBV9 | TGTGCCAGCAGCGTAGGTGCTGGGACTAGCGGGACACAAGAGACCCAGTACTTC | CASSVGAGTSGTQETQYF
TRBD1 | TRBJ1-5 | TRBV30 | TGTGCCTGGAGTGGGACAGGGGGTAACCCCCAGCATTTT | CAWSGTGGNPQHF
. | TRBJ1-1 | TRBV19 | TGTGCCAGTAGTCGACACTCCTTCAACACTGAAGCTTTCTTT | CASSRHSFNTEAFF
TRBD1 | TRBJ2-7 | TRBV19 | TGTGCCAGCCGGGGACAGGGTCACGAGCAGTACTTC | CASRGQGHEQYF
TRBD2 | TRBJ2-1 | TRBV7-2 | TGTGCCAGCAGCTTAAATTTTAAAGCGGGAGTCAGAGAGCAGTTCTTC | CASSLNFKAGVREQFF
TRBD2 | TRBJ2-1 | TRBV4-2 | TGTGCCAGCACCCTATTAGCGGGGGCGTACAATGAGCAGTTCTTC | CASTLLAGAYNEQFF
TRBD1 | TRBJ1-2 | TRBV7-2 | TGTGCCAGCAGCGTGGACAGGAGGAACTATGGCTACACCTTC | CASSVDRRNYGYTF
TRBD1 | TRBJ1-1 | TRBV4-2 | TGTGCCAGCAGCCAAAGAGCGGGCACGAAGACAGGGGGCACTGAAGCTTTCTTT | CASSQRAGTKTGGTEAFF
. | TRBJ2-6 | TRBV9 | TGTGCCAGCAGCGTCATGACAGGAGTATCTGGGGCCAACGTCCTGACTTTC | CASSVMTGVSGANVLTF
TRBD1 | TRBJ1-2 | TRBV11-2 | TGTGCCAGCAGCAAATGGGGACAGAGCTACACCTTC | CASSKWGQSYTF
. | TRBJ2-2 | TRBV7-2 | TGTGCCAGCAGCTCCCCTAGGTTAGGGAACACCGGGGAGCTGTTTTTT | CASSSPRLGNTGELFF
. | TRBJ2-7 | TRBV9 | TGTGCCAGCAGCGTAGCTGGCTTCTCCTACGAGCAGTACTTC | CASSVAGFSYEQYF
TRBD1 | TRBJ2-7 | TRBV9 | TGTGCCAGCAGCGCAGAGTGGGGGACAGGGAACGAGCAGTACTTC | CASSAEWGTGNEQYF
TRBD1 | TRBJ2-3 | TRBV5-1 | TGCGCCAGCAGCTTGGACAGGGGCTGGGCAGATACGCAGTATTTT | CASSLDRGWADTQYF